The rows below give T cell receptor beta chains drawn from one sample of a study of naive CD8 T cells in extremely preterm neonates. Method: immunoSEQ multiplex PCR; TCRdb's copy keeps in-frame clones and lacks some. This sample yields around 4,800 clones, of which 95% to 98% are seen a single time; 0.4% to 0.55% belongs to the top ten. The sequencing input was naive CD8+ T cells from cord blood. All receptors come from a newborn in good health. CDR3s include the opening cysteine and the closing phenylalanine or tryptophan. A D gene is named only where the DNA matches it firmly. The listing skips clone size in some rows; elsewhere it reads once, few, many or a size class.

TRBJ2-3	NA	NA	TRBV7-7	CASSLVSPADTQYF	TGTGCTAGCAGCTTAGTGAGCCCGGCAGATACGCAGTATTTT
TRBJ1-1	NA	NA	TRBV4-1	CASSRNRDTEAFF	TGCGCCAGCAGCCGAAACAGGGACACTGAAGCTTTCTTT
TRBJ2-2	NA	TRBD2	TRBV4-2	CASSHLRGAGELFF	TGTGCCAGCAGCCATCTACGGGGGGCCGGGGAGCTGTTTTTT
TRBJ2-3	NA	NA	TRBV21-1	CASSKELAGTTDTQYF	TGTGCCAGCAGCAAAGAACTAGCGGGGACCACAGATACGCAGTATTTT
TRBJ2-3	NA	TRBD2	TRBV15	CATSRAGGPTDTQYF	TGTGCCACCAGCAGAGCGGGGGGGCCGACAGATACGCAGTATTTT
TRBJ2-3	NA	NA	TRBV9	CASSVGGMSTDTQYF	TGTGCCAGCAGCGTTGGCGGGATGAGCACAGATACGCAGTATTTT
TRBJ1-4	NA	TRBD1	TRBV30	CAWSAGTGEEKLFF	TGTGCCTGGAGTGCCGGGACAGGGGAAGAAAAACTGTTTTTT
TRBJ2-1	NA	NA	TRBV2	CARSDREGGNEQFF	TGTGCCAGATCGGACAGGGAGGGGGGCAATGAGCAGTTCTTC
TRBJ1-2	once	NA	TRBV14	CASSQTENYGYTF	TGTGCCAGCAGCCAGACAGAGAACTATGGCTACACCTTC
TRBJ1-2	NA	TRBD1	TRBV7-2	CASSDRAVDYTF	TGTGCCAGCAGCGACAGGGCAGTGGACTACACCTTC
TRBJ1-2	once	TRBD1	TRBV11-2	CASSHRTGGNGYTF	TGTGCCAGCAGCCATCGGACAGGGGGCAATGGCTACACCTTC
TRBJ2-5	NA	NA	TRBV29-1	CSVRVIAETQYF	TGCAGCGTTCGAGTGATTGCAGAGACCCAGTACTTC
TRBJ1-1	NA	NA	TRBV28	CASSLAPGGTEAFF	TGTGCCAGCAGTTTAGCCCCCGGGGGCACTGAAGCTTTCTTT
TRBJ1-6	NA	NA	TRBV5-6	CASSLGLQSSYNSPLHF	TGTGCCAGCAGCTTGGGACTCCAGAGCTCCTATAATTCACCCCTCCACTTT
TRBJ2-7	NA	TRBD1	TRBV4-3	CASSPGTGTGNYEQYF	TGCGCCAGCAGCCCGGGGACAGGGACAGGGAACTACGAGCAGTACTTC
TRBJ1-2	NA	TRBD1	TRBV30	CAWSAPGQGFRPGGYTF	TGTGCCTGGAGCGCTCCGGGACAGGGTTTCAGACCGGGTGGCTACACCTTC
TRBJ2-1	NA	TRBD1	TRBV6-5	CASSPDRAGEQFF	TGTGCCAGCAGTCCCGACAGGGCAGGAGAGCAGTTCTTC
TRBJ1-1	NA	NA	TRBV27	CASSLSGTIEAFF	TGTGCCAGCAGTTTATCGGGGACAATTGAAGCTTTCTTT
TRBJ1-2	NA	NA	TRBV10-3	CAISESGRTYGYTF	TGTGCCATCAGTGAGTCGGGGCGGACCTATGGCTACACCTTC
TRBJ1-6	NA	TRBD1	TRBV4-1	CASSFGQGTSPLHF	TGCGCCAGCAGCTTCGGACAGGGGACTTCACCCCTCCACTTT
TRBJ1-2	NA	TRBD1	TRBV4-1	CASSQTPDRARLGYTF	TGCGCCAGCAGCCAGACACCGGACAGGGCGCGTCTAGGCTACACCTTC
TRBJ2-1	NA	TRBD2	TRBV11-2	CASSSGLAGGYNEQFF	TGTGCCAGCAGCTCGGGACTAGCGGGGGGGTACAATGAGCAGTTCTTC
TRBJ2-3	NA	TRBD2	TRBV4-1	CASSQVATSGGAGDTQYF	TGCGCCAGCAGCCAAGTCGCGACTAGCGGGGGGGCCGGAGATACGCAGTATTTT
TRBJ2-3	NA	NA	TRBV7-6	CASRPGGTDTQYF	TGTGCCAGCAGACCCGGGGGCACAGATACGCAGTATTTT
TRBJ1-1	NA	NA	TRBV6-5	CASSDGYTEAFF	TGTGCCAGCAGTGACGGGTACACTGAAGCTTTCTTT
TRBJ2-3	NA	NA	TRBV5-6	CASSLGESTDTQYF	TGTGCCAGCAGCTTGGGGGAGAGCACAGATACGCAGTATTTT
TRBJ2-3	NA	TRBD1	TRBV7-3	CASSYGQGGGTDTQYF	TGTGCCAGCAGCTACGGACAGGGGGGTGGCACAGATACGCAGTATTTT
TRBJ2-2	NA	NA	TRBV19	CASSTNRDTGELFF	TGTGCCAGTAGTACGAACAGGGACACCGGGGAGCTGTTTTTT
TRBJ1-1	NA	NA	TRBV5-1	CASSPPAAEAFF	TGCGCCAGCAGCCCCCCGGCGGCTGAAGCTTTCTTT
TRBJ2-1	NA	TRBD2	TRBV5-5	CASSLRTPSGGDWTGEQFF	TGTGCCAGCAGCTTGCGGACCCCTAGCGGGGGGGACTGGACAGGTGAGCAGTTCTTC
TRBJ2-3	once	NA	TRBV7-7	CASSLEVAGASTDTQYF	TGTGCTAGCAGCTTAGAAGTGGCGGGGGCTAGCACAGATACGCAGTATTTT
TRBJ2-3	NA	TRBD2	TRBV5-1	CASSSGLAGGPDTQYF	TGCGCCAGCAGCTCCGGACTAGCGGGGGGCCCCGATACGCAGTATTTT
TRBJ1-2	NA	NA	TRBV5-1	CASRGLYGYTF	TGCGCCAGCAGGGGCCTCTATGGCTACACCTTC
TRBJ2-3	NA	TRBD2	TRBV28	CASSLGRGRAWDTQYF	TGTGCCAGCAGTTTAGGGAGGGGCCGGGCGTGGGATACGCAGTATTTT
TRBJ2-1	NA	NA	TRBV11-2	CASSLEAGTYNEQFF	TGTGCCAGCAGCTTAGAAGCAGGGACCTACAATGAGCAGTTCTTC
TRBJ2-2	NA	TRBD2	TRBV4-1	CASSQDPPSGGASGELFF	TGCGCCAGCAGCCAAGATCCGCCTAGCGGGGGGGCGTCCGGGGAGCTGTTTTTT
TRBJ1-4	NA	NA	TRBV27	CASRRDSYEKLFF	TGTGCCAGCAGGAGGGACTCTTACGAAAAACTGTTTTTT
TRBJ1-2	NA	TRBD1	TRBV7-8	CASSSSGQGVNGYTF	TGTGCCAGCAGCTCCTCGGGACAGGGAGTAAATGGCTACACCTTC
TRBJ1-5	NA	NA	TRBV9	CASSVEGTSNQPQHF	TGTGCCAGCAGCGTTGAGGGAACGAGCAATCAGCCCCAGCATTTT
TRBJ2-7	NA	TRBD1	TRBV7-8	CASSVYRGSSYEQYF	TGTGCCAGCAGCGTCTACAGGGGGAGCTCCTACGAGCAGTACTTC
TRBJ1-1	NA	NA	TRBV12-5	CASGLTFGGSTEAFF	TGTGCTAGTGGTTTAACTTTCGGAGGTAGCACTGAAGCTTTCTTT
TRBJ2-7	NA	NA	TRBV5-4	CASSLGQGAAEQYF	TGTGCCAGCAGCTTGGGCCAGGGTGCCGCCGAGCAGTACTTC
TRBJ2-3	NA	TRBD1	TRBV27	CASSLNYMGQSTDTQYF	TGTGCCAGCAGTTTAAATTATATGGGACAGAGCACAGATACGCAGTATTTT
TRBJ2-3	NA	TRBD2	TRBV2	CASSPRTSGGDTQYF	TGTGCCAGCAGTCCACGGACTAGCGGAGGGGATACGCAGTATTTT
TRBJ2-1	NA	TRBD2	TRBV2	CAIIAGGPGEQFF	TGTGCCATCATAGCGGGGGGGCCCGGTGAGCAGTTCTTC
TRBJ2-1	NA	NA	TRBV27	CASSWQGNEQFF	TGTGCCAGCAGTTGGCAGGGGAATGAGCAGTTCTTC